This T cell receptor (beta chain) emerged from a study of T-cell memory formation after mild COVID-19. This clonotype was seen more than once but under ten times. TCRdb re-analysed the 5' RACE reads in MiXCR, keeping a single row per CDR3 protein. Here the sample spans 350,000 to 500,000 distinct CDR3 sequences, more than 20% being singletons. Germline values: CDR1 SGHVS, CDR2 FQNEAQ. The CDR3 consists of 13 residues. Trimming took 0 bases from V and 6 from J, leaving 8 bases between them. Material for sequencing was PBMCs or a T cell subset sorted from them (not recorded which). This rearrangement joins TRBV7-8 to TRBJ1-1, with D possibly matching TRBD1 (5 bases). The source of this sequence is an adult woman who had mild COVID-19 (a few samples of this study predate the infection). Cell type and time point are not known. The CDR3 protein is CASSLAETAEAFF. The CDR3 region has the DNA TGTGCCAGCAGCTTAGCGGAGACAGCTGAAGCTTTCTTT. Using reference TRBV7-8 and TRBJ1-1 for the parts outside the CDR3, the full variable domain is GAGVSQSPRYKVAKRGQDVALRCDPISGHVSLFWYQQALGQGPEFLTYFQNEAQLDKSGLPSDRFFAERPEGSVSTLKIQRTQQEDSAVYLCASSLAETAEAFFGQGTRLTVV.